The 29 T cell receptor beta chains presented below share a single source sample, sequenced in a study of cytomegalovirus exposure and HLA in healthy donors. The PCR used 60 Vbeta and 13 Jbeta primers. Sequencing was performed with immunoSEQ multiplex PCR; in TCRdb, only in-frame clones are kept and a portion is missing. The sample lists 150,000 to 190,000 clones; roughly 82% were seen once. The material sequenced was PBMCs. Source of these receptors: a woman between 45 and 60 years old in good health and CMV-seropositive.

This chain uses TRBV19 with TRBJ2-7; 9 nucleotides align to TRBD1. The CDR3 contains 14 residues. Germline assignment: CDR1 LNHDA and CDR2 SQIVND (reference sequence). V gave up 6 bases and J gave up 3 bases; unmatched junction bases: 6. CDR3 in DNA: TGTGCCAGTAGACCGGGACAGGGAATCTACGAGCAGTACTTC. Encoded protein: CASRPGQGIYEQYF.

The table lists this clone with a count of one. V gene TRBV9 combines with J gene TRBJ1-1, with D perhaps TRBD1 (6 bases). This CDR3 region has 16 residues. CDR1 and CDR2 from the germline V gene are SGDLS and YYNGEE. With 4 bases removed from V and 1 base from J, the gap between germline ends came to 17 bases. The CDR3 sequence is CASSPRDTRKNTEAFF. As DNA, the CDR3 is TGTGCCAGCAGCCCCAGGGACACCCGAAAGAACACTGAAGCTTTCTTT.

In this sample, this clone turned up a few times. The chain joins TRBV4-3 to TRBJ2-1; TRBD2 agrees at 7 bases. CDR3 length: 16 amino acids. Germline V lookup: CDR1 LGHNA, CDR2 YSLEER. Trimming took 1 base from V and 4 from J; bases not matched to a gene: 7. The CDR3 loop is CASSQGVGGGYNEQFF. DNA of the CDR3: TGCGCCAGCAGCCAAGGAGTTGGGGGGGGGTACAATGAGCAGTTCTTC.

This sequence joins TRBV11-2 and TRBJ2-5, with 8 bases matching TRBD2. Germline V gene data show CDR1 as SGHAT and CDR2 as FQNNGV. The CDR3 length is 14 residues. V was clipped by 4 bases and J by 5 bases; unmatched bases: 6. The DNA of the CDR3 is TGTGCCAGCAGCTGGACGGGAGGGGTTGAGACCCAGTACTTC. Translated: CASSWTGGVETQYF. Full variable domain (missing parts from reference TRBV11-2 and TRBJ2-5): EAGVAQSPRYKIIEKRQSVAFWCNPISGHATLYWYQQILGQGPKLLIQFQNNGVVDDSQLPKDRFSAERLKGVDSTLKIQPAKLEDSAVYLCASSWTGGVETQYFGPGTRLLVL.

The genes are TRBV5-5 and TRBJ2-3, with 12 bases that match TRBD2. This CDR3 has 17 amino acids. J was trimmed by 3 bases and V by 1 base; bases with no gene match: 6. Germline V gene data show CDR1 as SGHKS and CDR2 as YYEKEE (reference sequence). This chain's CDR3 is CASSLIPTSGGTDTQYF. In nucleotides, the CDR3 is TGTGCCAGCAGCTTGATACCCACTAGCGGGGGGACAGATACGCAGTATTTT.

The rearrangement links TRBV20-1 to TRBJ2-1; D perhaps matches TRBD2 (5 bases). Germline assignment: CDR1 DFQATT and CDR2 SNEGSKA (reference sequence). CDR3 length: 11 amino acids. Between the trimmed V and J ends, which lost 5 bases and 10 bases, there was a span of 12 bases. The CDR3 DNA reads as TGCAGTGCTCCCCTACTAGGGGAGCAGTTCTTC. It specifies CSAPLLGEQFF.

This clone was recorded only once. The chain recombines TRBV6-1 with TRBJ2-5; the D gene is possibly TRBD1 (6 bases). The CDR3 covers 17 residues. Germline-derived CDR1 and CDR2 are MNHNS and SASEGT. The V and J ends lost 0 bases and 4 bases respectively, with 18 bases between them. The CDR3 DNA is TGTGCCAGCAGTGAAGCAGGGGCCGTAGGGGGTCGAGAGACCCAGTACTTC. Encoded protein: CASSEAGAVGGRETQYF.

V is TRBV6-5 and J is TRBJ1-2; 8 bases map to TRBD1. Unmatched junction bases numbered 0, after V lost 0 bases and J lost 0 bases. This CDR3 has 15 amino acids. Germline CDR1 MNHEY, CDR2 SVGAGI. The CDR3 DNA is TGTGCCAGCAGTTACTCGACAGGGGCTAACTATGGCTACACCTTC. It is translated as CASSYSTGANYGYTF.

This clone was detected only a few times. The gene calls are TRBV20-1 and TRBJ1-1; D may be TRBD1 (6 bases). Germline V gene lookup returns CDR1 DFQATT and CDR2 SNEGSKA (reference sequence). With 2 bases removed from V and 6 bases from J, the gap between germline ends came to 7 bases. This CDR3 has 11 amino acids. CDR3 coding DNA: TGCAGTGCTAGACAGGGGCCTGAAGCTTTCTTT. It codes for CSARQGPEAFF.

The chain couples TRBV5-1 to TRBJ2-7; D might be TRBD1 (6 bases). Deletions cut 0 bases from V and 2 bases from J, with 15 bases between. Germline V gene sequence: CDR1 SGHRS, CDR2 YFSETQ. The CDR3 runs to 16 residues. CDR3 amino acids: CASSLDGQGSTYEQYF. For the CDR3, the DNA is TGCGCCAGCAGCTTGGACGGGCAGGGGAGTACCTACGAGCAGTACTTC.

The chain employs TRBV28 and TRBJ1-6; D call uncertain. The V end lost 6 bases, the J end lost 9 bases, and 15 bases lay between the germline ends. This CDR3 has 14 amino acids. Germline assignment: CDR1 MDHEN and CDR2 SYDVKM. For the CDR3, the DNA is TGTGCCAGCAGGCGGTCCTCCGGGATTTCACCCCTCCACTTT. As protein: CASRRSSGISPLHF.

The CDR3 reads CAWSYGGSDYGYTF. The CDR3 DNA sequence: TGTGCCTGGAGTTACGGGGGGTCGGACTATGGCTACACCTTC. The chain is built from TRBV30 and TRBJ1-2; maybe TRBD1 (5 bases). Germline V CDR1 and CDR2: GTSNPN, SVGIG (reference sequence). With 2 bases removed from V and 3 bases from J, the gap between germline ends came to 13 bases. The CDR3 consists of 14 residues.

The chain is built from TRBV9 and TRBJ2-5; 8 bases are shared with TRBD2. The germline CDR1 and CDR2 sequences are SGDLS and YYNGEE. With V trimmed by 7 bases and J by 5 bases, 7 bases remained unmatched. The CDR3 runs to 13 residues. The CDR3 protein is CASSGGAGETQYF. The CDR3, as DNA: TGTGCCAGCTCCGGGGGGGCCGGGGAGACCCAGTACTTC.

V gene TRBV5-1 combines with J gene TRBJ2-7; 8 nucleotides line up with TRBD1. With 2 bases clipped from V and 2 bases from J, the junction kept 3 bases outside the gene matches. The germline V gene encodes CDR1 SGHRS and CDR2 YFSETQ. The CDR3 runs 14 residues. CDR3 DNA: TGCGCCAGCAGCTTCGACAGGGGTACCTACGAGCAGTACTTC. Its protein is CASSFDRGTYEQYF.

The chain recombines TRBV7-9 with TRBJ2-2; D is perhaps TRBD1 (5 bases). V was shortened by 4 bases and J by 2 bases, with 14 bases between the two germline ends. Germline V gives CDR1 SEHNR, CDR2 FQNEAQ (reference sequence). CDR3 size: 16 residues. DNA of the CDR3: TGTGCCAGCAGCTCCCCCCTTCAGGGAAACACCGGGGAGCTGTTTTTT. Residues: CASSSPLQGNTGELFF. Full variable domain (missing parts from reference TRBV7-9 and TRBJ2-2): DTGVSQNPRHKITKRGQNVTFRCDPISEHNRLYWYRQTLGQGPEFLTYFQNEAQLEKSRLLSDRFSAERPKGSFSTLEIQRTEQGDSAMYLCASSSPLQGNTGELFFGEGSRLTVL.

The chain carries TRBV12-5 and TRBJ2-1, with D perhaps TRBD1 (6 bases). This CDR3 is 17 amino acids long. Germline lookup yields CDR1 LGHNT and CDR2 FRNRAP. V was pared by 1 base and J by 7 bases, with 20 bases between. In DNA form, the CDR3 reads TGTGCTAGTGGTTTGGCGAGACAGGCCTCGGTTACGAATGAGCAGTTCTTC. Translation gives CASGLARQASVTNEQFF. The full variable domain, rest sourced from reference TRBV12-5 and TRBJ2-1, is DARVTQTPRHKVTEMGQEVTMRCQPILGHNTVFWYRQTMMQGLELLAYFRNRAPLDDSGMPKDRFSAEMPDATLATLKIQPSEPRDSAVYFCASGLARQASVTNEQFFGPGTRLTVL.

This chain links TRBV30 with TRBJ2-1, with D possibly being TRBD2 (6 bases). In germline, CDR1 is GTSNPN, CDR2 SVGIG (reference sequence). This CDR3 contains 15 residues. V was clipped by 3 bases and J by 0 bases, with 12 bases between them. The CDR3 protein is CAWSGDGSSYNEQFF. CDR3 coding DNA: TGTGCCTGGAGCGGGGACGGGAGCTCCTACAATGAGCAGTTCTTC. Using reference TRBV30 and TRBJ2-1 for the parts outside the CDR3, the full variable domain is SQTIHQWPATLVQPVGSPLSLECTVEGTSNPNLYWYRQAAGRGLQLLFYSVGIGQISSEVPQNLSASRPQDRQFILSSKKLLLSDSGFYLCAWSGDGSSYNEQFFGPGTRLTVL.

This clone was seen only a few times. J is TRBJ1-4 and V is TRBV5-1; perhaps TRBD1 as D (5 bases). V shed 4 bases and J shed 3 bases, with 10 bases lying between them. Germline CDR1 SGHRS, CDR2 YFSETQ. The CDR3 length is 14 residues. The CDR3 reads CASSGGVANEKLFF. In DNA form, the CDR3 reads TGCGCCAGCAGCGGAGGGGTGGCTAATGAAAAACTGTTTTTT.

V is TRBV7-9 and J is TRBJ1-3, with TRBD1 as a possible D gene (5 bases). The germline V gene has CDR1 SEHNR and CDR2 FQNEAQ (reference sequence). V shed 1 base and J shed 1 base, with 8 bases lying between them. This CDR3 is built from 15 residues. CDR3 nucleotides: TGTGCCAGCAGCTTAGGACGGACATCTGGAAACACCATATATTTT. Protein product: CASSLGRTSGNTIYF.

The rearrangement joins TRBV5-4 to TRBJ2-1; TRBD2 aligns across 12 bases. The germline gives CDR1 SGHNT, CDR2 YYREEE (reference sequence). Trimming removed 2 bases from V and 4 bases from J; junction bases left unmatched: 4. This CDR3 comprises 16 residues. The CDR3 loop is CASSFGLAGLYNEQFF. The CDR3 nucleotides are TGTGCCAGCAGCTTCGGACTAGCGGGGCTGTACAATGAGCAGTTCTTC.

The chain is built from TRBV29-1 and TRBJ2-3, with 8 bases matching TRBD2. Germline V gene data show CDR1 as SQVTM and CDR2 as ANQGSEA. Trimming at V came to 6 bases and at J to 5 bases, leaving 4 bases not matched to a gene. This CDR3 is built from 12 residues. In nucleotides, the CDR3 is TGCAGCGTCCGAGCGGGGGTAGATACGCAGTATTTT. Its protein is CSVRAGVDTQYF.

The gene calls are TRBV4-3 and TRBJ1-6; TRBD1 might be the D (6 bases). The CDR3 loop spans 17 amino acids. Germline assignment: CDR1 LGHNA and CDR2 YSLEER. V lost 1 base, J lost 9 bases, and 19 bases lay in between. The chain's CDR3 is CASSQVNDGTFVSPLHF. In DNA form, the CDR3 reads TGCGCCAGCAGCCAAGTTAACGACGGGACATTCGTTTCACCCCTCCACTTT.

The chain links TRBV6-5 to TRBJ2-3; TRBD1 agrees at 8 bases. The CDR3 sequence is 14 residues long. CDR1 and CDR2 (germline): MNHEY, SVGAGI. J lost 6 bases, V lost 7 bases, and 9 bases had no gene match. The CDR3 DNA reads TGTGCCAGCAAACTAGGACAGGGCTGGGATACGCAGTATTTT. It codes for CASKLGQGWDTQYF.

V gene TRBV27 combines with J gene TRBJ1-5, with D maybe TRBD1 (5 bases). From germline, CDR1 is MNHEY and CDR2 SMNVEV (reference sequence). CDR3 length equals 14 residues. The ends were cut back, 7 bases at V and 0 bases at J, with 10 bases in the middle. The CDR3 is CASKKDTSNQPQHF. In nucleotides, the CDR3 is TGTGCCAGCAAAAAGGACACTAGCAATCAGCCCCAGCATTTT.

The rearrangement joins TRBV10-2 to TRBJ1-5; D unclear. With 8 bases removed from V and 2 bases from J, the gap between germline ends came to 16 bases. Germline V gene sequence: CDR1 WSHSY, CDR2 SAAADI. The CDR3 loop spans 15 amino acids. The DNA for the CDR3 is TGCGCCAGCGGACGGTCCCTGGAGGGCAATCAGCCCCAGCATTTT. This encodes CASGRSLEGNQPQHF.

The rearrangement links TRBV7-2 to TRBJ2-1, with TRBD1 identical over 8 bases. Germline V CDR1 and CDR2: SGHTA, FQGNSA. The CDR3 extends over 13 amino acids. J was trimmed by 9 bases and V by 4 bases; bases with no gene match: 5. In DNA form, the CDR3 reads TGTGCCAGCAGCTACCAGGGGGCGAGTGAGCAGTTCTTC. As protein: CASSYQGASEQFF.

The chain is built from TRBV5-5 and TRBJ1-1; TRBD1 matches at 7 bases. Trimming removed 2 bases from V and 1 base from J; junction bases left unmatched: 8. The CDR3 runs 16 residues. The V gene's germline CDR1 is SGHKS and CDR2 YYEKEE (reference sequence). The DNA for the CDR3 is TGTGCCAGCAGCTTAGAGGGGGCTGGGGGGAACACTGAAGCTTTCTTT. As protein: CASSLEGAGGNTEAFF.

Here the CDR3 DNA reads TGCGCCAGCAGCCCCGTGGGAGGGGAAAAACTGTTTTTT. This translates into CASSPVGGEKLFF. The chain couples TRBV4-3 to TRBJ1-4, with D uncertain. The CDR3 is made up of 13 amino acids. The V end lost 4 bases, the J end lost 8 bases, and 11 bases lay between the germline ends. CDR1 is LGHNA and CDR2 is YSLEER in the germline V gene.

Turning to this clone: One end of the junction does not line up with germline, which may come from a read error. V is TRBV29-1 and J is TRBJ1-1; TRBD1 aligns across 7 bases. This CDR3 region has 13 residues. The germline gives CDR1 SQVTM, CDR2 ANQGSEA. The CDR3 DNA is TGTAGCGTTTTTTCGACAGGGCTCACTGAAGCTTTCTTT. Amino acid sequence: CSVFSTGLTEAFF.